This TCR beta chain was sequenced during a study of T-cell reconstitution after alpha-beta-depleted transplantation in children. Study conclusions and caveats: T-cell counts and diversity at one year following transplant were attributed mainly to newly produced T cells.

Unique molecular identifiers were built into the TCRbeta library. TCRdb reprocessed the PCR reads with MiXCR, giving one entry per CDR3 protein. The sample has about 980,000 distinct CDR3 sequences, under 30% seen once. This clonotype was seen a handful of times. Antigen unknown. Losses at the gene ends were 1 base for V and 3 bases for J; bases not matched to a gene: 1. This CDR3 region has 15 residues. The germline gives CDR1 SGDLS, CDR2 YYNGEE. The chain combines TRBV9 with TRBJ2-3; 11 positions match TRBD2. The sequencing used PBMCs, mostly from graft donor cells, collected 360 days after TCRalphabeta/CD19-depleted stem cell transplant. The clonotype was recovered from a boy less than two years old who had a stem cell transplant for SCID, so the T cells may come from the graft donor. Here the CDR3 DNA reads TGTGCCAGCAGCGTATGGACTAGCGGGACAGATACGCAGTATTTT. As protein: CASSVWTSGTDTQYF. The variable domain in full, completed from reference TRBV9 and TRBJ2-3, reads DSGVTQTPKHLITATGQRVTLRCSPRSGDLSVYWYQQSLDQGLQFLIQYYNGEERAKGNILERFSAQQFPDLHSELNLSSLELGDSALYFCASSVWTSGTDTQYFGPGTRLTVL.